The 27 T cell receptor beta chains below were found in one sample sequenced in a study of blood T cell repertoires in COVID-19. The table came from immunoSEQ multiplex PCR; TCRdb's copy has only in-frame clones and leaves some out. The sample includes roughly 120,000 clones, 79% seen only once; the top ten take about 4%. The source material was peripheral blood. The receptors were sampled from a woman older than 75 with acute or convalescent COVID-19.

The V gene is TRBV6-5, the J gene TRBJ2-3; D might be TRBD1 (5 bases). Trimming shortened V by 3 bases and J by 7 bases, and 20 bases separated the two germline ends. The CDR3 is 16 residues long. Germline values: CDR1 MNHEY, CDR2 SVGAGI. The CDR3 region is CASSYSSRQGRNTQYF. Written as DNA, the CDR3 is TGTGCCAGCAGTTATAGTTCCCGGCAGGGTAGGAATACGCAGTATTTT.

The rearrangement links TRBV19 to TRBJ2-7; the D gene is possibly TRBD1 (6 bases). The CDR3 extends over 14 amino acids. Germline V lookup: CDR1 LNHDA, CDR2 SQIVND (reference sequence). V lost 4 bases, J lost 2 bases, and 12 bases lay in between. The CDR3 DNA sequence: TGTGCCAGTAGTACTACAGGGATCCCCTACGAGCAGTACTTC. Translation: CASSTTGIPYEQYF.

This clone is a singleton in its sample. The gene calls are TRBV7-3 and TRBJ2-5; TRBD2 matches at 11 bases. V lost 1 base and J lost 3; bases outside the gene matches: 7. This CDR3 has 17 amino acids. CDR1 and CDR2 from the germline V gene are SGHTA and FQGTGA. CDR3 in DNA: TGTGCCAGCAGCTTAAGTCCCCCACTAGCGGGAGAAGAGACCCAGTACTTC. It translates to CASSLSPPLAGEETQYF.

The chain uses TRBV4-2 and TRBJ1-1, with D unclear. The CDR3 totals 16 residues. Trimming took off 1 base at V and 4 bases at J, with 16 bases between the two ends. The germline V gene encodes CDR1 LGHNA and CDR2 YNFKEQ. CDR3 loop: CASSQGYGGPSTEAFF. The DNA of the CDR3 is TGTGCCAGCAGCCAAGGTTATGGAGGGCCCTCCACTGAAGCTTTCTTT.

The CDR3 region is CAGDRGPNYGYTF. The CDR3 region has the DNA TGTGCCGGAGACAGGGGGCCTAACTATGGCTACACCTTC. This chain links TRBV6-5 with TRBJ1-2; TRBD1 matches 10 bases. This CDR3 comprises 13 residues. The V gene's germline CDR1 is MNHEY and CDR2 SVGAGI. V dropped 11 bases and J dropped 0; count of bases not matched to a gene: 3.

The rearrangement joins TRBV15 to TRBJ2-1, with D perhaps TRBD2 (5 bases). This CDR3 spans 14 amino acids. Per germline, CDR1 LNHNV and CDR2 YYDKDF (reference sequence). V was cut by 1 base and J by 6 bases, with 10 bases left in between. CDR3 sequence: CATSRVEGVNEQFF. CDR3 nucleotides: TGTGCCACCAGCAGAGTTGAGGGAGTCAATGAGCAGTTCTTC.

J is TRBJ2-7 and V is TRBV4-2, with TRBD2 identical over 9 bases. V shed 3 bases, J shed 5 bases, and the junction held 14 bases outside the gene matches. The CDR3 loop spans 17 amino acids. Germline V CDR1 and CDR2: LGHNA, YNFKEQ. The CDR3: CASSHQGGGLARHEQYF. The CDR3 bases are TGTGCCAGCAGCCACCAGGGGGGGGGACTAGCCCGCCACGAGCAGTACTTC.

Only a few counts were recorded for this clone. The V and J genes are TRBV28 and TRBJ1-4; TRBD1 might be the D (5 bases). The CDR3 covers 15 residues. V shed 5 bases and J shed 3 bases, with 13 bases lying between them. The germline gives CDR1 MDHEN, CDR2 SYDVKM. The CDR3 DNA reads TGTGCCAGCAGTCCCCGGGGGGAGTCTAATGAAAAACTGTTTTTT. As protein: CASSPRGESNEKLFF.

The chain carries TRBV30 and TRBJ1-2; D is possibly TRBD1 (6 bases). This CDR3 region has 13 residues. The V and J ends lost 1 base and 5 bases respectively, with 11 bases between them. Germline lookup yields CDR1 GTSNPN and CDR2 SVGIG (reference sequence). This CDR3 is CAWSEGDAYGYTF. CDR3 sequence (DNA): TGTGCCTGGAGTGAGGGGGACGCTTATGGCTACACCTTC. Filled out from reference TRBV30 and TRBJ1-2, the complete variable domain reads SQTIHQWPATLVQPVGSPLSLECTVEGTSNPNLYWYRQAAGRGLQLLFYSVGIGQISSEVPQNLSASRPQDRQFILSSKKLLLSDSGFYLCAWSEGDAYGYTFGSGTRLTVV.

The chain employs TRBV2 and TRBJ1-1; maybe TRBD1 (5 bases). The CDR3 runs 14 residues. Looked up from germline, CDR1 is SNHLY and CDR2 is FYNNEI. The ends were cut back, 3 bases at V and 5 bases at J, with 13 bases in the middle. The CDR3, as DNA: TGTGCCAGCAGTGATGTCGGGGGGTTGACTGAAGCTTTCTTT. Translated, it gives CASSDVGGLTEAFF.

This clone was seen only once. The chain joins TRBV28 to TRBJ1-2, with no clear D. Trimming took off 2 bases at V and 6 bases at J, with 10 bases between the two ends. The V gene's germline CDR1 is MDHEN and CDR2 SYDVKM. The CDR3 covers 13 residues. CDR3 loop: CASSLVGGDGYTF. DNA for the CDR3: TGTGCCAGCAGTTTAGTGGGTGGAGATGGCTACACCTTC.

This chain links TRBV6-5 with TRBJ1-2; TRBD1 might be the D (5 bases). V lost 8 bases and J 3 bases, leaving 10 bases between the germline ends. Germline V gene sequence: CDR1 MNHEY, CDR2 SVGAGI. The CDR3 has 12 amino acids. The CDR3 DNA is TGTGCCAGCGCAGGGCAGGACTATGGCTACACCTTC. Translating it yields CASAGQDYGYTF.

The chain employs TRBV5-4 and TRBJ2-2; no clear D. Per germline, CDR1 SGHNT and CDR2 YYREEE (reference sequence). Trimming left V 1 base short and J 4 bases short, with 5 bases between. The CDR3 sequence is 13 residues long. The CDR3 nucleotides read TGTGCCAGCAGCTTGACGGTCACCGGGGAGCTGTTTTTT. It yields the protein CASSLTVTGELFF.

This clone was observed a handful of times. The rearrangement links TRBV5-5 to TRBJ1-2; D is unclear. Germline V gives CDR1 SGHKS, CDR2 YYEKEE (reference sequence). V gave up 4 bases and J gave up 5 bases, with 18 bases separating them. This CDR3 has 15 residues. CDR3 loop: CASSAPGKTQYGYTF. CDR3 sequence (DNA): TGTGCCAGCAGCGCGCCCGGGAAAACTCAGTATGGCTACACCTTC.

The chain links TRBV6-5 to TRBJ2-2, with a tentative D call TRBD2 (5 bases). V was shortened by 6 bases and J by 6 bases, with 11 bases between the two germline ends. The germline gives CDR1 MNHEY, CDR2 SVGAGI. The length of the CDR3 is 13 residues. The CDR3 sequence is CASRRVGSGELFF. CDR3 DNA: TGTGCCAGCAGGAGGGTAGGATCCGGGGAGCTGTTTTTT.

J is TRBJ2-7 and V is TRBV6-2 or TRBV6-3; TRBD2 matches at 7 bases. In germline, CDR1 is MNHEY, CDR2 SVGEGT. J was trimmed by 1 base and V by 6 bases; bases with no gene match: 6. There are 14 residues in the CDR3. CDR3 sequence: CASSTAAGSYEQYF. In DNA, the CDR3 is TGTGCCAGCAGCACCGCAGCGGGGTCCTACGAGCAGTACTTC.

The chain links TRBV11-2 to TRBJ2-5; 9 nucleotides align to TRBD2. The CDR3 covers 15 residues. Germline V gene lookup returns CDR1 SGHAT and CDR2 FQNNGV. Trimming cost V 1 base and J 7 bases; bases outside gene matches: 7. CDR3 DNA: TGTGCCAGCAGCTTAGGACTAGCGGCTCAGGGGACCCAGTACTTC. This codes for CASSLGLAAQGTQYF.

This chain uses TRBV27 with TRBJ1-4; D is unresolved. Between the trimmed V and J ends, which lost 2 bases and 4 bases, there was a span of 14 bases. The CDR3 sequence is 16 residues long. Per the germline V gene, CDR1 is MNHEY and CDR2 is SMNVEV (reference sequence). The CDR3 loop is CASSLDLRQSNEKLFF. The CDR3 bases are TGTGCCAGCAGTTTAGATCTGCGGCAGAGTAATGAAAAACTGTTTTTT.

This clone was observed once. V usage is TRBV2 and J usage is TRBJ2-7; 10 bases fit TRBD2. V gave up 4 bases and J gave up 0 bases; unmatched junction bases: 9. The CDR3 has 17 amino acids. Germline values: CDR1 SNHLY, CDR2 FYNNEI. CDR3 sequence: CASSGGLAVISSYEQYF. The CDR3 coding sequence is TGTGCCAGCAGTGGAGGACTAGCGGTTATTAGCTCCTACGAGCAGTACTTC.

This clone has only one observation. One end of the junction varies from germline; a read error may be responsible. CDR3 sequence: CTSSERDSSSEQFF. The DNA for the CDR3 is TGTACCAGCAGTGAAAGGGACTCCTCCTCCGAGCAGTTCTTC. V is TRBV6-1 and J is TRBJ2-1; possibly TRBD2 for D (6 bases). The CDR3 contains 14 residues. Germline CDR1 MNHNS, CDR2 SASEGT.

The CDR3 DNA is TGTGCCAGCAGCGTGCTAGGACTAGCGGGACAAGAGACCCAGTACTTC. Its translation: CASSVLGLAGQETQYF. The chain carries TRBV9 and TRBJ2-5, with TRBD2 matching 12 bases. From germline, CDR1 is SGDLS and CDR2 YYNGEE. The CDR3 has 16 amino acids. Germline trimming cut 2 bases from V and 2 bases from J; bases unmatched to any gene: 4.

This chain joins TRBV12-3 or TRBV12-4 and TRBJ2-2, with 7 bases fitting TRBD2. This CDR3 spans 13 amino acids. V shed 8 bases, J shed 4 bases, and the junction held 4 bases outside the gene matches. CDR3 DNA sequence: TGTGCCAGCCGTCGCGGGGGCACCGGGGAGCTGTTTTTT. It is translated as CASRRGGTGELFF.

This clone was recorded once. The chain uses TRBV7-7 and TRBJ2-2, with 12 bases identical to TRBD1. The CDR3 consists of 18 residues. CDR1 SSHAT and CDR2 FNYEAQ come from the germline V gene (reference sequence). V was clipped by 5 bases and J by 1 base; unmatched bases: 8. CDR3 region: CASSTGTGGPWNTGELFF. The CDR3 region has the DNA TGTGCCAGCAGCACCGGGACAGGGGGCCCGTGGAACACCGGGGAGCTGTTTTTT. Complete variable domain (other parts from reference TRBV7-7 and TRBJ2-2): GAGVSQSPRYKVTKRGQDVTLRCDPISSHATLYWYQQALGQGPEFLTYFNYEAQPDKSGLPSDRFSAERPEGSISTLTIQRTEQRDSAMYRCASSTGTGGPWNTGELFFGEGSRLTVL.

The CDR3 sequence: CASSPLTGGPGEKLFF. As DNA, the CDR3 is TGTGCCAGCAGCCCCCTTACAGGGGGACCCGGGGAAAAACTGTTTTTT. This chain connects TRBV7-9 to TRBJ1-4, with 8 bases identical to TRBD1. The ends lost 5 bases at V and 8 bases at J; junction bases unmatched: 13. The germline V gene has CDR1 SEHNR and CDR2 FQNEAQ (reference sequence). This CDR3 region has 16 residues.

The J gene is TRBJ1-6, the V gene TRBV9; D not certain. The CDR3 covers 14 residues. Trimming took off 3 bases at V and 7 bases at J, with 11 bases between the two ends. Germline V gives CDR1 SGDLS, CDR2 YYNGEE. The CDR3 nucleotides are TGTGCCAGCAGCGCACATTCACAGAATTCACCCCTCCACTTT. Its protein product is CASSAHSQNSPLHF. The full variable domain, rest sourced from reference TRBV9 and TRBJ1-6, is DSGVTQTPKHLITATGQRVTLRCSPRSGDLSVYWYQQSLDQGLQFLIQYYNGEERAKGNILERFSAQQFPDLHSELNLSSLELGDSALYFCASSAHSQNSPLHFGNGTRLTVT.

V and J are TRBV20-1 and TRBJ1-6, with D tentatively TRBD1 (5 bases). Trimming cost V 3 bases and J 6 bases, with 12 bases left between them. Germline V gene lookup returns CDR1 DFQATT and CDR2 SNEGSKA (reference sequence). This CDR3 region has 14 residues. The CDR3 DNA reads TGCAGTGCTAGTTTCTCAGGGTTTAATTCACCCCTCCACTTT. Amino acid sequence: CSASFSGFNSPLHF.

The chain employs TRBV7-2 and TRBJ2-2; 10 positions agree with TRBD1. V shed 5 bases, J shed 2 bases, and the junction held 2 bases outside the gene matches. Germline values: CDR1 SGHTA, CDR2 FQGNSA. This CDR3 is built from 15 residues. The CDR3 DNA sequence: TGTGCCAGCAGCCGGACAGGGGGTAACACCGGGGAGCTGTTTTTT. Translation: CASSRTGGNTGELFF.